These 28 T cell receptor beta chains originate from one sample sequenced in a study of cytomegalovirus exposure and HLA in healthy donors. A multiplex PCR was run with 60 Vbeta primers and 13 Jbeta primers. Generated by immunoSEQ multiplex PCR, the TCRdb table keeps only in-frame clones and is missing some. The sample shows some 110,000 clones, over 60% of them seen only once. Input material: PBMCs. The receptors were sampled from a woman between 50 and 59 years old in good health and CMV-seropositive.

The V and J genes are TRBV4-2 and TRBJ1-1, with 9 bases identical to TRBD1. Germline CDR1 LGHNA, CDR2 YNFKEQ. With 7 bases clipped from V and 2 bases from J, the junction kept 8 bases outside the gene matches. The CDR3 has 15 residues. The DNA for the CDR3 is TGTGCCAGCACCCGGACAGGGGTGGGAAACACTGAAGCTTTCTTT. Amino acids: CASTRTGVGNTEAFF.

CDR3 residues: CASSLVVSVYRQETQYF. CDR3 bases: TGTGCCAGCAGCTTGGTGGTATCTGTATACAGGCAAGAGACCCAGTACTTC. V gene TRBV5-4 combines with J gene TRBJ2-5; maybe TRBD1 (5 bases). The CDR3 extends over 17 amino acids. CDR1 and CDR2 from the germline V gene are SGHNT and YYREEE (reference sequence). V was shortened by 0 bases and J by 2 bases, with 17 bases between the two germline ends. Together with reference TRBV5-4 and TRBJ2-5, the CDR3 gives the full variable domain: ETGVTQSPTHLIKTRGQQVTLRCSSQSGHNTVSWYQQALGQGPQFIFQYYREEENGRGNFPPRFSGLQFPNYSSELNVNALELDDSALYLCASSLVVSVYRQETQYFGPGTRLLVL.

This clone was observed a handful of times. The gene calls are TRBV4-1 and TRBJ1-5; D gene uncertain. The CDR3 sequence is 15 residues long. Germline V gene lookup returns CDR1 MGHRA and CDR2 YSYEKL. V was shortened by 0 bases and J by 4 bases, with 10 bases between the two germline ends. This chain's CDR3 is CASSQDLAGNQPQHF. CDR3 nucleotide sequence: TGCGCCAGCAGCCAAGATCTGGCGGGGAATCAGCCCCAGCATTTT.

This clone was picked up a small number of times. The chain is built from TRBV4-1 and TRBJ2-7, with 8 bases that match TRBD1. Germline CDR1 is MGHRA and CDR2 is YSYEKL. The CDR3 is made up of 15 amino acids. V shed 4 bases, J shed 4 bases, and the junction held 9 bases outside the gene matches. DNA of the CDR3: TGCGCCAGCAGCCCCCGGAGAGGGACAGGTTACGAGCAGTACTTC. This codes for CASSPRRGTGYEQYF.

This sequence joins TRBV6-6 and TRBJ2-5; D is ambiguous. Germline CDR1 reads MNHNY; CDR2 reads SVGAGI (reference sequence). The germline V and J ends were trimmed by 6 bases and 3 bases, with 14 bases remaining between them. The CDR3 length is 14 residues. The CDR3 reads CASRKSLVEETQYF. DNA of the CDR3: TGTGCCAGCAGAAAGTCTTTGGTAGAAGAGACCCAGTACTTC.

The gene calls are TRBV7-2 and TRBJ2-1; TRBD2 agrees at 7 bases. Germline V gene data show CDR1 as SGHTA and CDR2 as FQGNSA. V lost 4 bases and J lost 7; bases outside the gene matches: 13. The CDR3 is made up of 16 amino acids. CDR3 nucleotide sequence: TGTGCCAGCAGCTCCACCTGGGGGGGTTTGGGAAATGAGCAGTTCTTC. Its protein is CASSSTWGGLGNEQFF.

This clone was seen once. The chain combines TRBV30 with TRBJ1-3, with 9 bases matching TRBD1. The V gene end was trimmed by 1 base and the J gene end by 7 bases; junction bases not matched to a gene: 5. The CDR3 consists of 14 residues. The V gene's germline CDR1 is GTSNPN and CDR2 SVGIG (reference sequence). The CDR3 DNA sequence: TGTGCCTGGAGTGCCGGGACAGGGAAGAACACCATATATTTT. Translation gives CAWSAGTGKNTIYF.

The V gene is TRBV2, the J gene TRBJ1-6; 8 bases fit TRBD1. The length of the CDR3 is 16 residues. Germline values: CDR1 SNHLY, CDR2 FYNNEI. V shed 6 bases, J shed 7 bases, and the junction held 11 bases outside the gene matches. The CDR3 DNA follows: TGTGCCAGCAGACCCCCCCCGGGACAGGAAAATTCACCCCTCCACTTT. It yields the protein CASRPPPGQENSPLHF.

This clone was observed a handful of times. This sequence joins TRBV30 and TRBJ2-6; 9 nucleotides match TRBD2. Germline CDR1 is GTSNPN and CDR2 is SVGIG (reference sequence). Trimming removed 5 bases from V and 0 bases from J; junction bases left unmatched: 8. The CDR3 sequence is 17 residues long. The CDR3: CAWYTSGPSSGANVLTF. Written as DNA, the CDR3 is TGTGCCTGGTACACTAGCGGGCCGAGCTCTGGGGCCAACGTCCTGACTTTC. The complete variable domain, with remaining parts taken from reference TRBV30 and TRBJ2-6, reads SQTIHQWPATLVQPVGSPLSLECTVEGTSNPNLYWYRQAAGRGLQLLFYSVGIGQISSEVPQNLSASRPQDRQFILSSKKLLLSDSGFYLCAWYTSGPSSGANVLTFGAGSRLTVL.

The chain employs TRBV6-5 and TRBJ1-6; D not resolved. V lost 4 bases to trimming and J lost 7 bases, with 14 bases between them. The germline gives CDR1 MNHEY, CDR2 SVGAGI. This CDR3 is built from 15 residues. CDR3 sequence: CASSLNRFLNSPLHF. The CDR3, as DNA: TGTGCCAGCAGTTTAAACAGATTTCTAAATTCACCCCTCCACTTT.

The CDR3 DNA reads as TGTGCCAGCAGCTTAGCGTTGCGAGGGATTTATAGCAATCAGCCCCAGCATTTT. This gives the protein CASSLALRGIYSNQPQHF. The chain joins TRBV7-8 to TRBJ1-5; the D is unclear. CDR1 is SGHVS, CDR2 FQNEAQ, per germline. The CDR3 contains 18 residues. The V and J ends lost 0 bases and 0 bases respectively, with 15 bases between them.

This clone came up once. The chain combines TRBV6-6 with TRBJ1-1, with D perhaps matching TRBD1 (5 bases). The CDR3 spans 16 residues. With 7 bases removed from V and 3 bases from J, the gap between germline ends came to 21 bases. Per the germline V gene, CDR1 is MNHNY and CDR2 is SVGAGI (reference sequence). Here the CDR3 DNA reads TGTGCCAGCATCCGTGGGGCTCGCGACGGGCACACTGAAGCTTTCTTT. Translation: CASIRGARDGHTEAFF.

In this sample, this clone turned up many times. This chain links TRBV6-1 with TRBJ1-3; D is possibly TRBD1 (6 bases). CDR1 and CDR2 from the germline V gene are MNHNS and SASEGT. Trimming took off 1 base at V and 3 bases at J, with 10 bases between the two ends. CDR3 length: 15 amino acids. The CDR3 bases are TGTGCCAGCAGTGAAGACAGGGCCTTTGGAAACACCATATATTTT. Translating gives CASSEDRAFGNTIYF.

CDR3 amino acids: CASSEDPGTGSYEQYF. DNA of the CDR3: TGCGCCAGCAGTGAGGACCCCGGGACAGGGTCCTACGAGCAGTACTTC. The rearrangement uses TRBV10-1 and TRBJ2-7; 9 bases are a match to TRBD1. Germline V gene sequence: CDR1 WNHNN, CDR2 SYGVQD (reference sequence). Trimming at V came to 2 bases and at J to 1 base, leaving 6 bases not matched to a gene. CDR3 length: 16 amino acids.

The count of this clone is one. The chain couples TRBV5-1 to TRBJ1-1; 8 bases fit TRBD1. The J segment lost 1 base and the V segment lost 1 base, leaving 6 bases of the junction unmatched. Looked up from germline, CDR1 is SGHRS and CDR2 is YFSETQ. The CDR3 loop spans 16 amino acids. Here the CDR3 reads CASSLLQGAGNTEAFF. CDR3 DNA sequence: TGCGCCAGCAGCTTGCTGCAGGGGGCTGGGAACACTGAAGCTTTCTTT.

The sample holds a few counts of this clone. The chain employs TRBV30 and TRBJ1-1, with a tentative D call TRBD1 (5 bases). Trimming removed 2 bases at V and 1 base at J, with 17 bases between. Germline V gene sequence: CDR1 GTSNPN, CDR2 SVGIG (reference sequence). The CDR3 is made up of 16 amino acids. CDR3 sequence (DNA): TGTGCCTGGAGTAGACCAGGGATCCGGTCGAACACTGAAGCTTTCTTT. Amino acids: CAWSRPGIRSNTEAFF.

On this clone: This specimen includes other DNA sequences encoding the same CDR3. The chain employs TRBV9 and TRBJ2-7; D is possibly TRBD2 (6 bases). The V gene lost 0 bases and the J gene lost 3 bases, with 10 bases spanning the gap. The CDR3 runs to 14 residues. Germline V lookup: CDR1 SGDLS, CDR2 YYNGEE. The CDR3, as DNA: TGTGCCAGCAGCGTAGGGGCCGGGAGCTACGAGCAGTACTTC. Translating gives CASSVGAGSYEQYF.

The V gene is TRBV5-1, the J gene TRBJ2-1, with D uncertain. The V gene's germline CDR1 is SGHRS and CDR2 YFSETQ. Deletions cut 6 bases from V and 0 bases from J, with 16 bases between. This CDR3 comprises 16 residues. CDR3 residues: CASTIQGRSSYNEQFF. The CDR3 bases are TGCGCCAGCACAATTCAAGGTAGGAGCTCCTACAATGAGCAGTTCTTC.

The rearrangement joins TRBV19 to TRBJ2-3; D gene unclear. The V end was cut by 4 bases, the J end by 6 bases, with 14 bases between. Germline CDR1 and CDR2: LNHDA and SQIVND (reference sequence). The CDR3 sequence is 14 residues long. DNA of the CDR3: TGTGCCAGTAGTACCCTATCCCGAGCGGATACGCAGTATTTT. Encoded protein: CASSTLSRADTQYF.

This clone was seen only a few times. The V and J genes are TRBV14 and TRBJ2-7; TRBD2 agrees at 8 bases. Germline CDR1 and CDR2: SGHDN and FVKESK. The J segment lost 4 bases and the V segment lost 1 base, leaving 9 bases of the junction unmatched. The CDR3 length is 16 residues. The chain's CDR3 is CASSQAGGALRYEQYF. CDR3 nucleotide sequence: TGTGCCAGCAGCCAAGCCGGGGGGGCACTACGGTACGAGCAGTACTTC.

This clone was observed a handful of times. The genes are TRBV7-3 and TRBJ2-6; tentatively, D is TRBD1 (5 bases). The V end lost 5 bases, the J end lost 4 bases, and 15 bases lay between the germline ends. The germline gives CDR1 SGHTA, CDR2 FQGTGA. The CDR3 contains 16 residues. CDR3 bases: TGTGCCAGCAGCACACCAGGGCGGAGAGGGGCCAACGTCCTGACTTTC. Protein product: CASSTPGRRGANVLTF.

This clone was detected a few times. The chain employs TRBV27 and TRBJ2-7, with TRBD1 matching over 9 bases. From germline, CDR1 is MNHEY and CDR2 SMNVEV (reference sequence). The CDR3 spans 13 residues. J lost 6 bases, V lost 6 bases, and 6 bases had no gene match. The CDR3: CASSSQGAREQYF. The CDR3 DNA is TGTGCCAGCAGCTCACAGGGGGCCCGCGAGCAGTACTTC.

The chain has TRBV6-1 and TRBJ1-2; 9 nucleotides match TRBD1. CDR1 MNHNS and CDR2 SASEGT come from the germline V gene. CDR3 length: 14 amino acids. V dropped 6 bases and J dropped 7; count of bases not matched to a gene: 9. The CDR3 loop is CASRISGDRVGYTF. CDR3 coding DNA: TGTGCCAGCAGGATAAGCGGGGACAGGGTTGGCTACACCTTC.

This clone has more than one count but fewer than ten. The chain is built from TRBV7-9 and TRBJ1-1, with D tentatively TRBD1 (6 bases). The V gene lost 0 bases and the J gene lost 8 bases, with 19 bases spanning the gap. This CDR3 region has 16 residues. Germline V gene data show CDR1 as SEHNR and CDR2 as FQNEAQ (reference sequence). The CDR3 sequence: CASSLAGALRGMEAFF. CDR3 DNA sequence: TGTGCCAGCAGCTTAGCAGGGGCCCTCAGGGGCATGGAAGCTTTCTTT.

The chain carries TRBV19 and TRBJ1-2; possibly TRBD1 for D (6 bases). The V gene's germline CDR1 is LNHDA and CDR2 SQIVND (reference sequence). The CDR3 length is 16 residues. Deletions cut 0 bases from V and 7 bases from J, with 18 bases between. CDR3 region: CASSIERGQGGSGYTF. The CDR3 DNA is TGTGCCAGTAGTATAGAGCGGGGGCAGGGAGGCTCTGGCTACACCTTC.

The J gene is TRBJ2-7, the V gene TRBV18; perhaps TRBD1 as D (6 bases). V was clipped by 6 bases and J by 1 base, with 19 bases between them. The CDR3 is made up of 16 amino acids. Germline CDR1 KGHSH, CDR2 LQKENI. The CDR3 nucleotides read TGTGCCAGCTCGAAAGCACAGGGTTGGATGTCCTACGAGCAGTACTTC. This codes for CASSKAQGWMSYEQYF.

Here the CDR3 DNA reads TGTGCCAGCACTTCTCGACAGAGGAACACTGAAGCTTTCTTT. This encodes CASTSRQRNTEAFF. V gene TRBV27 combines with J gene TRBJ1-1; tentatively, D is TRBD1 (5 bases). This CDR3 has 14 residues. Germline CDR1 is MNHEY and CDR2 is SMNVEV (reference sequence). V was trimmed by 7 bases and J by 1 base, leaving 13 bases between them.

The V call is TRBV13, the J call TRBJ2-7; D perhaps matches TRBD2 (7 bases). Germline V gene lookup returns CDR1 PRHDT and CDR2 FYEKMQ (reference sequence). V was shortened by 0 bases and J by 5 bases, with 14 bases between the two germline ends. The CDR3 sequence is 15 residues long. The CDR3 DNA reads TGTGCCAGCAGCTTAGGCCGTGGGGGGGCCCACGAGCAGTACTTC. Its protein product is CASSLGRGGAHEQYF.